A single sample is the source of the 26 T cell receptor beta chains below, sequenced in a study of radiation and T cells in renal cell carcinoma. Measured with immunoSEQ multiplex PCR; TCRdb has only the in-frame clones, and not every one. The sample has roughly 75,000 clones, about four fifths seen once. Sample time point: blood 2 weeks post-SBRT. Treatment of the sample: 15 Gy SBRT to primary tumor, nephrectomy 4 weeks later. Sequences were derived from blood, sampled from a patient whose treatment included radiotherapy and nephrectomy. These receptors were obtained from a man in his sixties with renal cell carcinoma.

The CDR3 region has the DNA TGTGCCAGTAGGAACGTGGACAGGGTGGGGGGACAGCCCCAGCATTTT. This codes for CASRNVDRVGGQPQHF. The J gene is TRBJ1-5, the V gene TRBV19; 8 positions agree with TRBD1. Germline trimming cut 6 bases from V and 7 bases from J; bases unmatched to any gene: 14. The CDR3 length is 16 residues. The V gene's germline CDR1 is LNHDA and CDR2 SQIVND (reference sequence).

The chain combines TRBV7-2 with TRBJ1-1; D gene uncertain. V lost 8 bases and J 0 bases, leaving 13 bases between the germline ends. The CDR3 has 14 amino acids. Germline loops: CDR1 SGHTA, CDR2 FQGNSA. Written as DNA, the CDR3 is TGTGCCAGCGAAGGAGGGCTTATGAACACTGAAGCTTTCTTT. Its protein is CASEGGLMNTEAFF.

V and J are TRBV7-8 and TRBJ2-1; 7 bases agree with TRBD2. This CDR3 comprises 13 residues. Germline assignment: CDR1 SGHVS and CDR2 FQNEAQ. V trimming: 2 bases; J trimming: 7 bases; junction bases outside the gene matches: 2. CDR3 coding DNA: TGTGCCAGCAGCTTAATCGGGAGGAATGAGCAGTTCTTC. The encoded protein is CASSLIGRNEQFF.

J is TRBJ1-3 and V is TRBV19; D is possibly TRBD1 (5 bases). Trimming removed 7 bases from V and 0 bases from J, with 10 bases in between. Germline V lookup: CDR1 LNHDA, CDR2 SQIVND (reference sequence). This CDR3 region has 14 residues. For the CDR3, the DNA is TGTGCCAGTACCCAGGGTCGCTCTGGAAACACCATATATTTT. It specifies CASTQGRSGNTIYF.

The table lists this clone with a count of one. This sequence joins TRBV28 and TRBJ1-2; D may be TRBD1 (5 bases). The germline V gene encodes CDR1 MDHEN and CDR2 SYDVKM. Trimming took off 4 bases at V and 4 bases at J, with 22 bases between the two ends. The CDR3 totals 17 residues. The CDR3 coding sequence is TGTGCCAGCAGTTCGGGACTTGCAGGCGGAACCGGCTATGGCTACACCTTC. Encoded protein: CASSSGLAGGTGYGYTF.

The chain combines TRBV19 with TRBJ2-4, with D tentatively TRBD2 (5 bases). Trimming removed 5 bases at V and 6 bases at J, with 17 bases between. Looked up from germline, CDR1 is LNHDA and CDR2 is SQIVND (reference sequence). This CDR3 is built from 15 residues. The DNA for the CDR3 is TGTGCCAGTAGTTCCTCCCGGCGGGTGGGAAACATTCAGTACTTC. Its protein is CASSSSRRVGNIQYF.

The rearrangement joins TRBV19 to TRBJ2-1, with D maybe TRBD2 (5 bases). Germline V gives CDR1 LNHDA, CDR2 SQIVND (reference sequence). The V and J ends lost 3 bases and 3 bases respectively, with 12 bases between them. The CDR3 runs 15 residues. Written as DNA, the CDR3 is TGTGCCAGTAGTATCGAAGCGGACCGCTACAATGAGCAGTTCTTC. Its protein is CASSIEADRYNEQFF.

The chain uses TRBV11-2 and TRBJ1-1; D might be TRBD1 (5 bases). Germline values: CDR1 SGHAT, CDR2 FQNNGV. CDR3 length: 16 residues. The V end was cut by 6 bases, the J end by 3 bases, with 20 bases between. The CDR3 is CASSHQGTLHYTEAFF. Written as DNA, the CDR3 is TGTGCCAGCAGTCACCAGGGTACCCTACATTACACTGAAGCTTTCTTT.

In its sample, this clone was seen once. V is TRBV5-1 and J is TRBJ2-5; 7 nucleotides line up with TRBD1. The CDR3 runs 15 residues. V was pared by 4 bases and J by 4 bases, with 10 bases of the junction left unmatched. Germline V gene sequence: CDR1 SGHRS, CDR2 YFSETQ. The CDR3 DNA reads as TGCGCCAGCAGCCAATCTCCGGACAGGCCAGAGACCCAGTACTTC. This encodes CASSQSPDRPETQYF.

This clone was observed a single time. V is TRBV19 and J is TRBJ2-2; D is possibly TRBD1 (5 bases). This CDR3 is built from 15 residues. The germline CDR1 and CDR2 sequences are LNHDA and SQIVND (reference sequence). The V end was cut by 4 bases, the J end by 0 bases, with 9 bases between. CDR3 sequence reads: CASSTTVSNTGELFF. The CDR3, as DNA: TGTGCCAGTAGTACGACAGTATCGAACACCGGGGAGCTGTTTTTT.

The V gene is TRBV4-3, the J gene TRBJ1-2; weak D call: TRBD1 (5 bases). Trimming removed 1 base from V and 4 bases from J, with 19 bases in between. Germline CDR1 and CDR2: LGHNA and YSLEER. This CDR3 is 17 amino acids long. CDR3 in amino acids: CASSQGTSGGGTYGYTF. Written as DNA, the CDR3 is TGCGCCAGCAGCCAAGGAACTAGTGGCGGAGGGACCTATGGCTACACCTTC.

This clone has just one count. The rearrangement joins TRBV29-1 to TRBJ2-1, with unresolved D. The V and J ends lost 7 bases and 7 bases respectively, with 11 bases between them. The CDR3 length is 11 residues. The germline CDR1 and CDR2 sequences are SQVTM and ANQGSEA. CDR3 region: CSGIKGNEQFF. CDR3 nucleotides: TGCAGCGGAATTAAAGGAAATGAGCAGTTCTTC.

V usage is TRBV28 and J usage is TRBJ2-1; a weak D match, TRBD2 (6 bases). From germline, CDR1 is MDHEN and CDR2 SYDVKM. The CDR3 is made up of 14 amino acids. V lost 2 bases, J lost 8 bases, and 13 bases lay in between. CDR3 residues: CASSLDPGRYEQFF. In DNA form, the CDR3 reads TGTGCCAGCAGTTTAGACCCAGGGAGGTATGAGCAGTTCTTC.

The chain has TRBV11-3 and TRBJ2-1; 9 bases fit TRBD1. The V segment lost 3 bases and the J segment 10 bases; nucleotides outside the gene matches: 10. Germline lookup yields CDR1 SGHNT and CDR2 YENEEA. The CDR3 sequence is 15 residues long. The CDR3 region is CASSFGPGTGYEQFF. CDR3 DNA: TGTGCCAGCAGCTTCGGTCCCGGGACAGGGTACGAGCAGTTCTTC. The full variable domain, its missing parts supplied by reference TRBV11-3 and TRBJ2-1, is EAGVVQSPRYKIIEKKQPVAFWCNPISGHNTLYWYLQNLGQGPELLIRYENEEAVDDSQLPKDRFSAERLKGVDSTLKIQPAELGDSAVYLCASSFGPGTGYEQFFGPGTRLTVL.

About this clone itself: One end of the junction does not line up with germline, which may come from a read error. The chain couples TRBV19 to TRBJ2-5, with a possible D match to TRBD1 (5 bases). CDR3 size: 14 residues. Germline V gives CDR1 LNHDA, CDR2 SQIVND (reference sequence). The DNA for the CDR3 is TGTGCCAGTAGTGTCGACAGATTCCAAGATACCCAGTACTTC. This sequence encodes CASSVDRFQDTQYF.

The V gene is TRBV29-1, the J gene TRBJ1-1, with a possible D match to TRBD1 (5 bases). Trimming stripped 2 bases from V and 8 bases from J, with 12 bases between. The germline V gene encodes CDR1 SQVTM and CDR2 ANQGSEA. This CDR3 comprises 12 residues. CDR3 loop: CSVERGGVEAFF. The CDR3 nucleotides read TGCAGCGTTGAACGGGGAGGGGTCGAAGCTTTCTTT.

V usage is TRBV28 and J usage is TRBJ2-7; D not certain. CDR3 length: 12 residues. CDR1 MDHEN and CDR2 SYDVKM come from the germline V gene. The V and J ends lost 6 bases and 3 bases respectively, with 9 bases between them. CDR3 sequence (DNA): TGTGCCAGCAGGCGTAACGTCTACGAGCAGTACTTC. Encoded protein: CASRRNVYEQYF. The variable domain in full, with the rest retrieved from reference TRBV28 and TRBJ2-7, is DVKVTQSSRYLVKRTGEKVFLECVQDMDHENMFWYRQDPGLGLRLIYFSYDVKMKEKGDIPEGYSVSREKKERFSLILESASTNQTSMYLCASRRNVYEQYFGPGTRLTVT.

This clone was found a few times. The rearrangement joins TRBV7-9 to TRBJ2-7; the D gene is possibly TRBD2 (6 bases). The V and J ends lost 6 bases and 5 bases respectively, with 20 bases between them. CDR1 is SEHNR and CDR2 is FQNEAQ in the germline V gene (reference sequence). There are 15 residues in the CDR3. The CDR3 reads CASRLPPRLGNEQYF. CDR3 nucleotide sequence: TGTGCCAGCAGGTTACCCCCCCGACTAGGTAACGAGCAGTACTTC.

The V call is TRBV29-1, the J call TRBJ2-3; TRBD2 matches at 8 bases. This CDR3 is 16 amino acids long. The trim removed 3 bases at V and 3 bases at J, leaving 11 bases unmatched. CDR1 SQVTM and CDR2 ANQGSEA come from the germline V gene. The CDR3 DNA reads TGCAGCGTTGAGGCCGGGACTAGACGAGGGACAGATACGCAGTATTTT. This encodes CSVEAGTRRGTDTQYF.

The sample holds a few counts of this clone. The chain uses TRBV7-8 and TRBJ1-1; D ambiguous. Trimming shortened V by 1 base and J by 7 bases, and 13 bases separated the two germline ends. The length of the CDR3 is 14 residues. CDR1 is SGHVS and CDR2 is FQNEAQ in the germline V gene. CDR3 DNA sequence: TGTGCCAGCAGCTTAGTAGCGTCCGGGATTGAAGCTTTCTTT. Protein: CASSLVASGIEAFF.

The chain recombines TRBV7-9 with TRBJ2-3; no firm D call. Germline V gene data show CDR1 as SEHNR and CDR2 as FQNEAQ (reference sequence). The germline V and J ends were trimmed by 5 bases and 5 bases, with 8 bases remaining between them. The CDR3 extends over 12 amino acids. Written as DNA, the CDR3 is TGTGCCAGCAGCCTCGACGGAGATACGCAGTATTTT. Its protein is CASSLDGDTQYF.

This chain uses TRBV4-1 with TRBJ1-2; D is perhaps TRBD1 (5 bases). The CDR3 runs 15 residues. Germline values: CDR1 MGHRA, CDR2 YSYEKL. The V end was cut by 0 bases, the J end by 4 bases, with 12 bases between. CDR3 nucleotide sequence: TGCGCCAGCAGCCAAGAGGAGGGGCGACTCTATGGCTACACCTTC. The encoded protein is CASSQEEGRLYGYTF.

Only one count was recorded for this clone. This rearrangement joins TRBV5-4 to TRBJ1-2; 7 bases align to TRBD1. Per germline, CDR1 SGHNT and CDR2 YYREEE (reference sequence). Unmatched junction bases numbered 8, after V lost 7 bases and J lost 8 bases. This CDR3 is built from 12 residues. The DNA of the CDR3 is TGTGCCAGCGCATCGGGACAGACGGGCTACACCTTC. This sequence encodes CASASGQTGYTF.

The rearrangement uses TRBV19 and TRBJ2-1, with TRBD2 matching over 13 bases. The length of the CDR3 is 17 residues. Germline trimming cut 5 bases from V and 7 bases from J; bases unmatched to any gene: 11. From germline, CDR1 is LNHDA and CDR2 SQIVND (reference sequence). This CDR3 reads CASSLYGTSGNRNEQFF. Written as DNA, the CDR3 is TGTGCCAGTAGTTTATACGGGACTAGCGGGAATAGGAATGAGCAGTTCTTC.

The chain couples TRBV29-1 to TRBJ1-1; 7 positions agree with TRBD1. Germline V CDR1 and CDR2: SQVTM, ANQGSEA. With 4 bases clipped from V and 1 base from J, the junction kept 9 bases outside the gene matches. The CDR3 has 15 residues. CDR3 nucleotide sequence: TGCAGCGTTGCATATAGACAGGGCCCGAACACTGAAGCTTTCTTT. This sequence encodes CSVAYRQGPNTEAFF.

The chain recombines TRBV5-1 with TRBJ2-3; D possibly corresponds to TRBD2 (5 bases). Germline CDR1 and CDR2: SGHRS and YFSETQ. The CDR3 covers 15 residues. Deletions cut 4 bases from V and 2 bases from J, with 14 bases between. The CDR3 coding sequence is TGCGCCAGCAGCCCCACACTAGTGAACACAGATACGCAGTATTTT. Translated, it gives CASSPTLVNTDTQYF.